The 29 T cell receptor beta chains presented below share a single source sample, sequenced in a study of blood T cell repertoires in COVID-19. The assay was immunoSEQ multiplex PCR, and TCRdb's table has in-frame clones only and misses some. The sample lists under 300,000 clones, approximately 84% occurring once. Sequencing used PBMCs or T cells enriched from blood (not recorded which). These receptors were obtained from a man in his forties or fifties who had recovered from COVID-19.

This clone has only one observation. V and J are TRBV15 and TRBJ2-7; 8 bases line up with TRBD2. This CDR3 has 18 residues. Germline-derived CDR1 and CDR2 are LNHNV and YYDKDF (reference sequence). V gave up 0 bases and J gave up 3 bases; unmatched junction bases: 13. The CDR3 loop is CATSRDPSGGATIYEQYF. DNA for the CDR3: TGTGCCACCAGCAGAGACCCGTCGGGGGGGGCGACTATCTACGAGCAGTACTTC.

V usage is TRBV7-2 and J usage is TRBJ1-2, with 8 bases fitting TRBD1. The CDR3 loop spans 13 amino acids. The germline gives CDR1 SGHTA, CDR2 FQGNSA. The V segment lost 6 bases and the J segment 5 bases; nucleotides outside the gene matches: 5. The CDR3 nucleotides read TGTGCCAGCAGTTACGGACAGGGTTATGGCTACACCTTC. Protein sequence: CASSYGQGYGYTF.

The CDR3 is CASSLPGGRNGYTF. The DNA for the CDR3 is TGCGCCAGCAGCCTCCCAGGGGGCCGGAATGGCTACACCTTC. V gene TRBV4-3 combines with J gene TRBJ1-2, with 8 positions matching TRBD1. The CDR3 sequence is 14 residues long. The germline V gene encodes CDR1 LGHNA and CDR2 YSLEER. Germline trimming cut 4 bases from V and 6 bases from J; bases unmatched to any gene: 7.

This chain links TRBV18 with TRBJ1-6; 9 bases are a match to TRBD1. CDR1 is KGHSH and CDR2 is LQKENI in the germline V gene. This CDR3 spans 14 amino acids. The V segment lost 3 bases and the J segment 13 bases; nucleotides outside the gene matches: 7. CDR3 sequence: CASSPDRGLSPLHF. The CDR3, as DNA: TGTGCCAGCTCACCGGACAGGGGCCTTTCGCCCCTCCACTTT.

The chain combines TRBV2 with TRBJ2-3, with D unresolved. Per germline, CDR1 SNHLY and CDR2 FYNNEI. This CDR3 has 12 amino acids. V was shortened by 8 bases and J by 1 base, with 7 bases between the two germline ends. CDR3 loop: CASRTGTDTQYF. The CDR3 region has the DNA TGTGCCAGCCGAACGGGCACAGATACGCAGTATTTT. The variable domain in full, completed from reference TRBV2 and TRBJ2-3, reads EPEVTQTPSHQVTQMGQEVILRCVPISNHLYFYWYRQILGQKVEFLVSFYNNEISEKSEIFDDQFSVERPDGSNFTLKIRSTKLEDSAMYFCASRTGTDTQYFGPGTRLTVL.

The count of this clone is one. The chain links TRBV19 to TRBJ1-6; D may be TRBD1 (5 bases). Germline CDR1 and CDR2: LNHDA and SQIVND (reference sequence). Trimming removed 6 bases from V and 0 bases from J, with 9 bases in between. This CDR3 is built from 15 residues. The chain's CDR3 is CASRVTGSYNSPLHF. The CDR3 region has the DNA TGTGCCAGTAGGGTCACAGGCTCCTATAATTCACCCCTCCACTTT.

The genes are TRBV5-4 and TRBJ1-1; D ambiguous. V gave up 5 bases and J gave up 3 bases, with 11 bases separating them. Germline V gene sequence: CDR1 SGHNT, CDR2 YYREEE (reference sequence). CDR3 length: 13 residues. The CDR3 here is CASSSDTYTEAFF. The CDR3 DNA reads TGTGCCAGCAGTTCAGACACCTACACTGAAGCTTTCTTT.

The rearrangement uses TRBV3-1 (or the pseudogene TRBV3-2) and TRBJ2-7; 10 bases are a match to TRBD2. The CDR3 totals 15 residues. Germline trimming cut 4 bases from V and 4 bases from J; bases unmatched to any gene: 7. CDR1 and CDR2 from the germline V gene are LGHDT and YNNKEL (reference sequence). The CDR3 nucleotides are TGTGCCAGCAGCCCCTCTAGCGGGGGATCATACGAGCAGTACTTC. This gives the protein CASSPSSGGSYEQYF.

V gene TRBV7-2 combines with J gene TRBJ2-7; D possibly corresponds to TRBD1 (5 bases). V dropped 5 bases and J dropped 3 bases, with 11 bases sitting between them. The CDR3 runs 13 residues. CDR1 SGHTA and CDR2 FQGNSA come from the germline V gene. The CDR3 nucleotides read TGTGCCAGCAGCCTTCACCAGGGCTACGAGCAGTACTTC. It yields the protein CASSLHQGYEQYF.

This sequence joins TRBV7-2 and TRBJ1-4; 7 positions agree with TRBD1. Germline V gene data show CDR1 as SGHTA and CDR2 as FQGNSA. J lost 4 bases, V lost 3 bases, and 2 bases had no gene match. The CDR3 has 14 amino acids. CDR3 protein: CASSFRGFNEKLFF. Here the CDR3 DNA reads TGTGCCAGCAGCTTCAGGGGGTTTAATGAAAAACTGTTTTTT.

This clone was observed a single time. The chain uses TRBV4-1 and TRBJ1-3, with TRBD1 identical over 10 bases. The germline V gene encodes CDR1 MGHRA and CDR2 YSYEKL. The CDR3 is 17 amino acids. Trimming removed 1 base from V and 4 bases from J; junction bases left unmatched: 7. DNA for the CDR3: TGCGCCAGCAGCCAAGGCCAGGACAGGGGGGTCGGAAACACCATATATTTT. Encoded protein: CASSQGQDRGVGNTIYF.

This clone has a single count. This CDR3 is CASSLRTGGDGELFF. CDR3 sequence (DNA): TGTGCCAGCAGCCTCCGGACAGGGGGAGACGGGGAGCTGTTTTTT. The chain employs TRBV11-1 and TRBJ2-2; 10 bases align to TRBD1. Germline V gene data show CDR1 as SGHAT and CDR2 as FQDESV (reference sequence). CDR3 length: 15 residues. The J segment lost 7 bases and the V segment lost 5 bases, leaving 7 bases of the junction unmatched.

This clone was counted only a few times. The rearrangement links TRBV7-2 to TRBJ2-1, with 8 bases identical to TRBD2. V lost 5 bases, J lost 7 bases, and 13 bases stayed unmatched. Germline V gene data show CDR1 as SGHTA and CDR2 as FQGNSA. The CDR3 loop spans 16 amino acids. CDR3 sequence reads: CASSALGRASLNEQFF. DNA for the CDR3: TGTGCCAGCAGCGCCCTCGGGAGGGCCTCGTTAAATGAGCAGTTCTTC. Full variable domain (missing parts from reference TRBV7-2 and TRBJ2-1): GAGVSQSPSNKVTEKGKDVELRCDPISGHTALYWYRQSLGQGLEFLIYFQGNSAPDKSGLPSDRFSAERTGGSVSTLTIQRTQQEDSAVYLCASSALGRASLNEQFFGPGTRLTVL.

CDR3 loop: CASQGTGDTEAFF. CDR3 bases: TGTGCCAGCCAAGGGACAGGGGACACTGAAGCTTTCTTT. The chain is built from TRBV28 and TRBJ1-1, with TRBD1 matching over 10 bases. Germline assignment: CDR1 MDHEN and CDR2 SYDVKM. The CDR3 sequence is 13 residues long. With V trimmed by 8 bases and J by 3 bases, 3 bases remained unmatched.

The CDR3 DNA is TGTGCCAGCAGTTACTCGACAGGGGGCCAGCCCCAGCATTTT. It is translated as CASSYSTGGQPQHF. The genes are TRBV6-5 and TRBJ1-5; 10 positions agree with TRBD1. Trimming removed 0 bases from V and 7 bases from J; junction bases left unmatched: 0. The germline gives CDR1 MNHEY, CDR2 SVGAGI. The CDR3 sequence is 14 residues long.

The chain has TRBV20-1 and TRBJ2-1; 7 positions match TRBD1. This CDR3 contains 11 residues. The V gene's germline CDR1 is DFQATT and CDR2 SNEGSKA (reference sequence). Trimming took 6 bases from V and 10 from J; bases not matched to a gene: 6. CDR3 protein: CSAQTGREQFF. The CDR3 nucleotides read TGCAGTGCCCAGACAGGGCGGGAGCAGTTCTTC.

The chain has TRBV7-8 and TRBJ2-7; 8 bases align to TRBD1. The CDR3 is made up of 15 amino acids. The germline V gene has CDR1 SGHVS and CDR2 FQNEAQ. The ends lost 2 bases at V and 1 base at J; junction bases unmatched: 4. The CDR3 nucleotides read TGTGCCAGCAGCTTATTCCGGACAGGGTCCTACGAGCAGTACTTC. It encodes CASSLFRTGSYEQYF.

DNA for the CDR3: TGTGCCACCCGCAGGTCTTCCCCCAATGAGCAGTTCTTC. Protein product: CATRRSSPNEQFF. This chain links TRBV2 with TRBJ2-1; no definite D call. Trimming left V 10 bases short and J 6 bases short, with 16 bases between. The CDR3 runs 13 residues. CDR1 SNHLY and CDR2 FYNNEI come from the germline V gene.

The gene calls are TRBV18 and TRBJ2-1, with D possibly being TRBD2 (6 bases). CDR1 and CDR2 (germline): KGHSH, LQKENI. This CDR3 has 16 amino acids. Deletions cut 0 bases from V and 5 bases from J, with 14 bases between. The CDR3 bases are TGTGCCAGCTCACCACCGAGGCGGGACGGCAACAATGAGCAGTTCTTC. Its protein product is CASSPPRRDGNNEQFF.

The V gene is TRBV29-1, the J gene TRBJ1-4, with TRBD1 identical over 8 bases. The trim removed 6 bases at V and 6 bases at J, leaving 9 bases unmatched. This CDR3 has 14 residues. The germline V gene has CDR1 SQVTM and CDR2 ANQGSEA. The CDR3 DNA is TGCAGCGTCTCCCAGGGGGCGGGTGATGAAAAACTGTTTTTT. Its protein is CSVSQGAGDEKLFF.

This chain uses TRBV9 with TRBJ2-3; 13 nucleotides align to TRBD2. Germline assignment: CDR1 SGDLS and CDR2 YYNGEE. Trimming took 3 bases from V and 6 from J; bases not matched to a gene: 7. The CDR3 loop spans 16 amino acids. Written as DNA, the CDR3 is TGTGCCAGCAGCGATACTAGCGGGAGGGCCAAGGATACGCAGTATTTT. It yields the protein CASSDTSGRAKDTQYF.

In DNA form, the CDR3 reads TGTGCCAGCAGCTCAGGGGACTACGAGCAGTACTTC. Translated, it gives CASSSGDYEQYF. J is TRBJ2-7 and V is TRBV11-2, with TRBD1 as a possible D gene (6 bases). Germline CDR1 reads SGHAT; CDR2 reads FQNNGV. Trimming removed 4 bases from V and 3 bases from J, with 7 bases in between. The CDR3 sequence is 12 residues long.

This chain joins TRBV18 and TRBJ1-3; TRBD1 aligns across 10 bases. The V and J ends lost 2 bases and 8 bases, in that order; junction bases with no gene match: 6. The CDR3 has 15 residues. Germline lookup yields CDR1 KGHSH and CDR2 LQKENI. CDR3 region: CASSPAGTGVDTIYF. Written as DNA, the CDR3 is TGTGCCAGCTCACCAGCCGGGACAGGGGTGGACACCATATATTTT.

This clone has just a few counts. The rearrangement joins TRBV2 to TRBJ2-5, with a weak D call TRBD1 (5 bases). CDR1 and CDR2 from the germline V gene are SNHLY and FYNNEI. The V gene lost 2 bases and the J gene lost 5 bases, with 12 bases spanning the gap. The CDR3 is made up of 14 amino acids. DNA for the CDR3: TGTGCCAGCAGTGAATCAGGGTTCGGTGAGACCCAGTACTTC. Its protein product is CASSESGFGETQYF. Complete variable domain (other parts from reference TRBV2 and TRBJ2-5): EPEVTQTPSHQVTQMGQEVILRCVPISNHLYFYWYRQILGQKVEFLVSFYNNEISEKSEIFDDQFSVERPDGSNFTLKIRSTKLEDSAMYFCASSESGFGETQYFGPGTRLLVL.

This clone came up once. The V call is TRBV12-3 or TRBV12-4, the J call TRBJ2-4; a possible D gene is TRBD2 (6 bases). The V gene lost 5 bases and the J gene lost 7 bases, with 12 bases spanning the gap. CDR3 size: 13 residues. The CDR3, as DNA: TGTGCCAGCAGTCCCTCCGGGGGTAACATTCAGTACTTC. Translated: CASSPSGGNIQYF.

The chain joins TRBV12-2 to TRBJ1-1; TRBD1, the D gene given by the table, was not confirmed from the DNA. TRBV12-2 is shown as a pseudogene. This CDR3 contains 14 residues. CDR3 protein: CASRLGVSGGEAFF. Here the CDR3 DNA reads TGTGCAAGTCGCTTAGGGGTTTCAGGGGGTGAAGCTTTCTTT.

This clone was seen just once. The genes are TRBV5-1 and TRBJ1-2; D gene unclear. Trimming took 5 bases from V and 4 from J, leaving 18 bases between them. CDR1 is SGHRS and CDR2 is YFSETQ in the germline V gene. This CDR3 is built from 15 residues. The CDR3 region is CASRRVFGESYGYTF. CDR3 DNA sequence: TGCGCCAGCAGACGTGTCTTCGGTGAATCCTATGGCTACACCTTC.

The chain couples TRBV7-2 to TRBJ2-7, with TRBD2 identical over 12 bases. Germline V CDR1 and CDR2: SGHTA, FQGNSA. The ends lost 4 bases at V and 6 bases at J; junction bases unmatched: 16. This CDR3 has 18 amino acids. Here the CDR3 DNA reads TGTGCCAGCAGCTCTGGGGGGACTAGCGGGTACCCGGTGAGCGAGCAGTACTTC. This codes for CASSSGGTSGYPVSEQYF.

This chain uses TRBV15 with TRBJ2-5, with no clear D. The ends were cut back, 0 bases at V and 5 bases at J, with 4 bases in the middle. Looked up from germline, CDR1 is LNHNV and CDR2 is YYDKDF (reference sequence). This CDR3 is 12 amino acids long. The CDR3 region has the DNA TGTGCCACCAGCAGAGATCGGGAGACCCAGTACTTC. This codes for CATSRDRETQYF.